This paragraph covers one T cell receptor beta chain sequence. Generated by immunoSEQ multiplex PCR, the TCRdb table keeps only in-frame clones and is missing some. The sample records approximately 35,000 clones, 80% being singletons. This specimen comes from a study of chemoradiotherapy in HPV16-positive cancers. Repeated repertoire sampling spanned the course of chemoradiotherapy. Germline trimming cut 6 bases from V and 5 bases from J; bases unmatched to any gene: 8. Per the germline V gene, CDR1 is ENHRY and CDR2 is SYGVKD. The length of the CDR3 is 15 residues. This TCR derives from a human donor with HPV-associated anogenital cancer. The rearrangement links TRBV10-3 to TRBJ2-2; 8 bases line up with TRBD2. The sample here was blood, taken from a patient who underwent chemoradiotherapy. The chain's CDR3 is CAIRAAGVETGELFF. As DNA, the CDR3 is TGTGCCATCAGGGCAGCGGGGGTGGAGACCGGGGAGCTGTTTTTT.